These 28 T cell receptor beta chains were all obtained from the same sample, sequenced in a study of blood T cell repertoires in COVID-19. Assay: immunoSEQ multiplex PCR; the TCRdb copy retains only in-frame clones and omits some. The sample lists a few hundred thousand clones; approximately 89% were seen once. The sample taken for sequencing was PBMCs or T cells enriched from blood (not recorded which). The receptors stem from a woman between 50 and 59 years old who had been exposed to COVID-19.

The chain combines TRBV5-8 with TRBJ1-5, with D perhaps matching TRBD1 (5 bases). Germline V gene sequence: CDR1 SGHTS, CDR2 YDEGEE. V gave up 7 bases and J gave up 6 bases, with 11 bases separating them. The CDR3 consists of 12 residues. The CDR3 protein is CASGRTFQPQHF. Here the CDR3 DNA reads TGTGCCAGCGGGAGGACATTTCAGCCCCAGCATTTT.

The chain couples TRBV2 to TRBJ2-2; 10 bases line up with TRBD1. This CDR3 comprises 15 residues. Germline V gives CDR1 SNHLY, CDR2 FYNNEI. The V segment lost 7 bases and the J segment 5 bases; nucleotides outside the gene matches: 7. CDR3 in amino acids: CASTPDRGLTGELFF. For the CDR3, the DNA is TGTGCCAGCACCCCAGACAGGGGGCTGACCGGGGAGCTGTTTTTT.

This chain uses TRBV19 with TRBJ2-7; TRBD2 might be the D (5 bases). Germline CDR1 reads LNHDA; CDR2 reads SQIVND (reference sequence). V was shortened by 1 base and J by 6 bases, with 10 bases between the two germline ends. This CDR3 comprises 13 residues. The chain's CDR3 is CASSIAPGGEQYF. The CDR3 DNA sequence: TGTGCCAGTAGTATAGCTCCTGGAGGCGAGCAGTACTTC. The complete variable domain, with remaining parts taken from reference TRBV19 and TRBJ2-7, reads DGGITQSPKYLFRKEGQNVTLSCEQNLNHDAMYWYRQDPGQGLRLIYYSQIVNDFQKGDIAEGYSVSREKKESFPLTVTSAQKNPTAFYLCASSIAPGGEQYFGPGTRLTVT.

The chain carries TRBV5-1 and TRBJ1-3; tentative D call: TRBD1 (5 bases). Germline CDR1 is SGHRS and CDR2 is YFSETQ. There are 16 residues in the CDR3. Trimming left V 0 bases short and J 4 bases short, with 14 bases between. CDR3 amino acids: CASSLDPGGLGNTIYF. CDR3 bases: TGCGCCAGCAGCTTGGATCCGGGGGGATTAGGAAACACCATATATTTT.

The chain couples TRBV6-5 to TRBJ2-7; D not certain. The germline V and J ends were trimmed by 5 bases and 0 bases, with 14 bases remaining between them. Germline V CDR1 and CDR2: MNHEY, SVGAGI. This CDR3 region has 15 residues. This chain's CDR3 is CASSPYNPGSYEQYF. DNA for the CDR3: TGTGCCAGCAGTCCCTATAATCCAGGCTCCTACGAGCAGTACTTC.

This chain connects TRBV28 to TRBJ2-7, with 9 bases aligning to TRBD2. The CDR3 consists of 15 residues. V was pared by 10 bases and J by 7 bases, with 17 bases of the junction left unmatched. Germline CDR1 MDHEN, CDR2 SYDVKM. CDR3 DNA: TGTGCCACCACCGGGGGGGGACTAGCTTCCGGAGAGCAGTACTTC. This translates into CATTGGGLASGEQYF.

This clone has just one count. This chain connects TRBV7-9 to TRBJ2-1; TRBD1 matches 10 bases. The ends lost 6 bases at V and 8 bases at J; junction bases unmatched: 10. The germline V gene encodes CDR1 SEHNR and CDR2 FQNEAQ (reference sequence). This CDR3 comprises 15 residues. CDR3 bases: TGTGCCAGCAGTTCCGGGACAGGGGTCCTCGATGAGCAGTTCTTC. It specifies CASSSGTGVLDEQFF. Full variable domain (rest looked up from reference TRBV7-9 and TRBJ2-1): DTGVSQNPRHKITKRGQNVTFRCDPISEHNRLYWYRQTLGQGPEFLTYFQNEAQLEKSRLLSDRFSAERPKGSFSTLEIQRTEQGDSAMYLCASSSGTGVLDEQFFGPGTRLTVL.

This chain joins TRBV11-3 and TRBJ2-1; the match to TRBD2 covers 11 bases. Germline CDR1 SGHNT, CDR2 YENEEA. This CDR3 comprises 18 residues. J lost 4 bases, V lost 2 bases, and 10 bases had no gene match. Here the CDR3 DNA reads TGTGCCAGCAGCTTATCAATGGACAGACTAGCGGGGTACAATGAGCAGTTCTTC. Its protein product is CASSLSMDRLAGYNEQFF. Together with reference TRBV11-3 and TRBJ2-1, the CDR3 gives the full variable domain: EAGVVQSPRYKIIEKKQPVAFWCNPISGHNTLYWYLQNLGQGPELLIRYENEEAVDDSQLPKDRFSAERLKGVDSTLKIQPAELGDSAVYLCASSLSMDRLAGYNEQFFGPGTRLTVL.

This clone came up once. The sample has other DNA sequences that encode this CDR3 too. V gene TRBV18 combines with J gene TRBJ2-5; D not certain. Trimming left V 2 bases short and J 2 bases short, with 6 bases between. The CDR3 has 13 residues. Looked up from germline, CDR1 is KGHSH and CDR2 is LQKENI. In DNA form, the CDR3 reads TGTGCCAGCTCACCAGGAGCGCAAGAGACCCAGTACTTC. The encoded protein is CASSPGAQETQYF.

This chain uses TRBV27 with TRBJ1-5, with TRBD1 as a possible D gene (5 bases). Germline V CDR1 and CDR2: MNHEY, SMNVEV (reference sequence). CDR3 size: 14 residues. The V end was cut by 6 bases, the J end by 1 base, with 10 bases between. CDR3 bases: TGTGCCAGCAGAACGACAGCGAGCAATCAGCCCCAGCATTTT. Its translation: CASRTTASNQPQHF.

The CDR3 DNA reads as TGCAGCGTGCCCCTTGGGCTCGATACGCAGTATTTT. It encodes CSVPLGLDTQYF. The chain combines TRBV29-1 with TRBJ2-3, with D unclear. V shed 6 bases and J shed 6 bases, with 13 bases lying between them. The CDR3 contains 12 residues. Germline CDR1 and CDR2: SQVTM and ANQGSEA.

This clone was observed once. The chain combines TRBV27 with TRBJ1-6; TRBD1 agrees at 8 bases. Germline V lookup: CDR1 MNHEY, CDR2 SMNVEV (reference sequence). V lost 5 bases, J lost 7 bases, and 7 bases stayed unmatched. This CDR3 region has 15 residues. CDR3 nucleotides: TGTGCCAGCAGTGCGGACAGGGTGGGGAATTCACCCCTCCACTTT. This translates into CASSADRVGNSPLHF.

The J gene is TRBJ2-3, the V gene TRBV9; TRBD2 agrees at 12 bases. The CDR3 consists of 17 residues. V lost 4 bases, J lost 1 base, and 7 bases stayed unmatched. The germline CDR1 and CDR2 sequences are SGDLS and YYNGEE. The DNA of the CDR3 is TGTGCCAGCAGCTCTAGCGGGGGGGCTGGCGGCACAGATACGCAGTATTTT. Translating it yields CASSSSGGAGGTDTQYF. Using reference TRBV9 and TRBJ2-3 for the parts outside the CDR3, the full variable domain is DSGVTQTPKHLITATGQRVTLRCSPRSGDLSVYWYQQSLDQGLQFLIQYYNGEERAKGNILERFSAQQFPDLHSELNLSSLELGDSALYFCASSSSGGAGGTDTQYFGPGTRLTVL.

The rearrangement joins TRBV15 to TRBJ2-5, with 10 bases aligning to TRBD2. V lost 7 bases, J lost 1 base, and 9 bases stayed unmatched. Germline V gives CDR1 LNHNV, CDR2 YYDKDF (reference sequence). CDR3 length: 16 residues. CDR3 nucleotides: TGTGCCACCACCGCAAGCGGGGGGGCCCCCCAAGAGACCCAGTACTTC. This encodes CATTASGGAPQETQYF.

This clone is a singleton in its sample. This chain's CDR3 is CASRDRGLYEQYF. CDR3 DNA sequence: TGTGCCAGCAGGGACAGGGGTTTGTACGAGCAGTACTTC. The chain links TRBV6-5 to TRBJ2-7, with TRBD1 matching 9 bases. Germline CDR1 is MNHEY and CDR2 is SVGAGI. J lost 4 bases, V lost 6 bases, and 4 bases had no gene match. This CDR3 is 13 amino acids long.

This sequence joins TRBV5-1 and TRBJ1-2; 7 bases are shared with TRBD1. V was clipped by 0 bases and J by 7 bases; unmatched bases: 6. Germline-derived CDR1 and CDR2 are SGHRS and YFSETQ. This CDR3 spans 14 amino acids. The CDR3 nucleotides are TGCGCCAGCAGCTTGGGACAGGGCCCCTCTGGCTACACCTTC. The encoded protein is CASSLGQGPSGYTF.

The gene calls are TRBV20-1 and TRBJ2-1, with 10 bases lining up with TRBD1. The germline V gene encodes CDR1 DFQATT and CDR2 SNEGSKA (reference sequence). CDR3 length: 14 amino acids. V gave up 3 bases and J gave up 7 bases; unmatched junction bases: 6. This CDR3 is CSASRQGAMNEQFF. CDR3 nucleotides: TGCAGTGCTAGTCGACAGGGGGCGATGAATGAGCAGTTCTTC.

The chain recombines TRBV30 with TRBJ2-7; TRBD1 might be the D (7 bases). V lost 3 bases and J 7 bases, leaving 16 bases between the germline ends. Germline CDR1 and CDR2: GTSNPN and SVGIG (reference sequence). The CDR3 is 13 amino acids. The CDR3 loop reads CAWRDAGQWEQYF. DNA of the CDR3: TGTGCCTGGAGGGACGCGGGACAGTGGGAGCAGTACTTC.

The J gene is TRBJ1-2, the V gene TRBV9, with 7 nucleotides matching TRBD1. The CDR3 covers 11 residues. The J segment lost 8 bases and the V segment lost 5 bases, leaving 3 bases of the junction unmatched. CDR1 SGDLS and CDR2 YYNGEE come from the germline V gene. CDR3 nucleotides: TGTGCCAGCAGTCAGGGGGAGGGCTACACCTTC. Residues: CASSQGEGYTF.

This clone was detected once. This chain connects TRBV7-2 to TRBJ1-6, with a possible D match to TRBD1 (5 bases). CDR1 is SGHTA and CDR2 is FQGNSA in the germline V gene. The CDR3 totals 16 residues. Trimming pared 5 bases from V and 5 bases from J, leaving 16 bases between. The CDR3 loop is CASSQTKTDHNSPLHF. For the CDR3, the DNA is TGTGCCAGCAGCCAAACCAAGACAGATCATAATTCACCCCTCCACTTT.

V usage is TRBV3-1 (or the pseudogene TRBV3-2) and J usage is TRBJ2-7; TRBD1 matches 10 bases. V dropped 2 bases and J dropped 6; count of bases not matched to a gene: 13. Germline V lookup: CDR1 LGHDT, CDR2 YNNKEL (reference sequence). The CDR3 is 17 residues long. DNA of the CDR3: TGTGCCAGCAGCCAATTCGGGACAGGGGAAATCTTCTCCGAGCAGTACTTC. It is translated as CASSQFGTGEIFSEQYF.

J is TRBJ1-1 and V is TRBV5-6; no firm D call. The CDR3 consists of 14 residues. The germline gives CDR1 SGHDT, CDR2 YYEEEE. V gave up 1 base and J gave up 0 bases, with 7 bases separating them. CDR3 protein: CASSLPGMNTEAFF. The DNA for the CDR3 is TGTGCCAGCAGCTTGCCGGGGATGAACACTGAAGCTTTCTTT.

The rearrangement joins TRBV27 to TRBJ1-5, with D unresolved. Per germline, CDR1 MNHEY and CDR2 SMNVEV (reference sequence). This CDR3 is built from 15 residues. V was shortened by 5 bases and J by 5 bases, with 16 bases between the two germline ends. The CDR3 region is CASSDGSTRDQPQHF. CDR3 sequence (DNA): TGTGCCAGCAGTGACGGTTCCACACGGGATCAGCCCCAGCATTTT.

The chain links TRBV15 to TRBJ2-3, with D tentatively TRBD1 (8 bases). The germline V gene encodes CDR1 LNHNV and CDR2 YYDKDF (reference sequence). Trimming removed 0 bases at V and 10 bases at J, with 20 bases between. The CDR3 is 16 amino acids. In nucleotides, the CDR3 is TGTGCCACCAGCAGAGAGGGGAATAACAGGGGGAGGGCGCAGTATTTT. This sequence encodes CATSREGNNRGRAQYF.

A single count supports this clone. The chain has TRBV29-1 and TRBJ2-1; TRBD2 aligns across 10 bases. Trimming removed 1 base from V and 0 bases from J; junction bases left unmatched: 12. In germline, CDR1 is SQVTM, CDR2 ANQGSEA. This CDR3 spans 19 amino acids. The CDR3 sequence is CSVEGVKAGGASSYNEQFF. The CDR3 DNA follows: TGCAGCGTTGAAGGAGTGAAAGCGGGGGGGGCAAGCTCCTACAATGAGCAGTTCTTC.

The chain has TRBV5-4 and TRBJ2-2, with TRBD1 identical over 9 bases. The germline CDR1 and CDR2 sequences are SGHNT and YYREEE (reference sequence). The CDR3 loop spans 15 amino acids. V shed 4 bases and J 5 bases; nucleotides not matched to a gene: 6. The CDR3 here is CASSRGQGQTGELFF. The CDR3 DNA reads TGTGCCAGCAGCCGGGGACAGGGACAAACCGGGGAGCTGTTTTTT.

This clone showed up just a few times. V gene TRBV28 combines with J gene TRBJ2-2; 10 nucleotides match TRBD2. The germline V gene encodes CDR1 MDHEN and CDR2 SYDVKM. Unmatched junction bases numbered 15, after V lost 10 bases and J lost 7 bases. This CDR3 region has 16 residues. The chain's CDR3 is CATRLAGSTWGGELFF. The CDR3 region has the DNA TGTGCCACCCGACTAGCGGGTTCTACTTGGGGCGGGGAGCTGTTTTTT.

V usage is TRBV6-5 and J usage is TRBJ1-1, with a possible D match to TRBD1 (6 bases). The V end lost 5 bases, the J end lost 5 bases, and 12 bases lay between the germline ends. This CDR3 comprises 13 residues. From germline, CDR1 is MNHEY and CDR2 SVGAGI. CDR3 amino acids: CASSLQGWTEAFF. The CDR3 nucleotides are TGTGCCAGCAGTCTACAGGGTTGGACTGAAGCTTTCTTT.